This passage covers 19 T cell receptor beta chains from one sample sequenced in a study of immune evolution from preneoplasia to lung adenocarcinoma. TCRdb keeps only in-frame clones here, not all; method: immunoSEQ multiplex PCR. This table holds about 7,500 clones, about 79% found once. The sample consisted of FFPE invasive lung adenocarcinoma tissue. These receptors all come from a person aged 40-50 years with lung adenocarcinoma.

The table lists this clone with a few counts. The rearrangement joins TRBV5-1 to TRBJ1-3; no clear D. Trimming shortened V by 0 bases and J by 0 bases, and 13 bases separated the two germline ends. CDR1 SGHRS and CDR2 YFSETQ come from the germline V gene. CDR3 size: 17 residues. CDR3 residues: CASSLVGRTHSGNTIYF. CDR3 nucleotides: TGCGCCAGCAGCTTGGTAGGCAGAACCCACTCTGGAAACACCATATATTTT.

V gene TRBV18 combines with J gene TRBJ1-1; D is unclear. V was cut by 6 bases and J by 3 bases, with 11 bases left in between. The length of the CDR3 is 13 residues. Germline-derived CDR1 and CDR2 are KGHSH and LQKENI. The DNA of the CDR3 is TGTGCCAGCTCCCCTAGCGGGGACACTGAAGCTTTCTTT. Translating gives CASSPSGDTEAFF.

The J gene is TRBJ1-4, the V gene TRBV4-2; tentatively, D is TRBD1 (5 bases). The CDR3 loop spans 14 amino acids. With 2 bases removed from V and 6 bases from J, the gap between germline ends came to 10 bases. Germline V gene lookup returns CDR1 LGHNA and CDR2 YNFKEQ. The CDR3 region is CASSQPGRDEKLFF. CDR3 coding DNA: TGTGCCAGCAGCCAACCAGGGAGAGATGAAAAACTGTTTTTT.

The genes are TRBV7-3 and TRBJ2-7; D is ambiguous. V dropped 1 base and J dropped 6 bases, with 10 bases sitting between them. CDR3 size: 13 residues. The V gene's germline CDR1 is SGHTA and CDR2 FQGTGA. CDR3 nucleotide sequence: TGTGCCAGCAGCTTAAATAGGCAGAGCGAGCAGTACTTC. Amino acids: CASSLNRQSEQYF.

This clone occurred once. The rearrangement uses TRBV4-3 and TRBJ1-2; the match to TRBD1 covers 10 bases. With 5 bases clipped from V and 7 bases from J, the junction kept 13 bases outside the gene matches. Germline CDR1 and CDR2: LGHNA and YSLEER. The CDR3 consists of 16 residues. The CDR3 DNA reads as TGCGCCAGCAGCTCGGGACAGGGGACGGTTCTGGGTGGCTACACCTTC. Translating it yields CASSSGQGTVLGGYTF.

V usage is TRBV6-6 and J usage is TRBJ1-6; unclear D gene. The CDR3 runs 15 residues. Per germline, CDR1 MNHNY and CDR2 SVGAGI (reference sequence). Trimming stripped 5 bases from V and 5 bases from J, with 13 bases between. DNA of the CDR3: TGTGCCAGCAGTCGGGGATCCCCTAATAATTCACCCCTCCACTTT. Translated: CASSRGSPNNSPLHF.

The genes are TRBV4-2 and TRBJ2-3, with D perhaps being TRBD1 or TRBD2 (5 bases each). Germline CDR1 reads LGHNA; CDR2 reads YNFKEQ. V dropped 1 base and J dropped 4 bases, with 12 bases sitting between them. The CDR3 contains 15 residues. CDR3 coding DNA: TGTGCCAGCAGCCAAGGTGAGGGGTGGCCAGATACGCAGTATTTT. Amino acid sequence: CASSQGEGWPDTQYF.

The CDR3 region has the DNA TGCAGCGTTGGGGACACTCCAAACTATGGCTACACCTTC. Translated: CSVGDTPNYGYTF. The chain couples TRBV29-1 to TRBJ1-2; D possibly corresponds to TRBD1 (6 bases). Germline assignment: CDR1 SQVTM and CDR2 ANQGSEA. Deletions cut 4 bases from V and 2 bases from J, with 11 bases between. This CDR3 is built from 13 residues.

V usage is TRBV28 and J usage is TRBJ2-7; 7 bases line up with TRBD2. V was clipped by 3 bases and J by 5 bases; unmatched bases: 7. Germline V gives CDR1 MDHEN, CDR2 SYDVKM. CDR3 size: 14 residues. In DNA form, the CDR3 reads TGTGCCAGCAGTTTCCCGGGGAGGGCGAACGAGCAGTACTTC. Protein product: CASSFPGRANEQYF.

CDR3 residues: CASSPRTLASEQYF. CDR3 DNA sequence: TGTGCCAGCTCACCACGGACCCTAGCCTCCGAGCAGTACTTC. The chain combines TRBV18 with TRBJ2-7; D might be TRBD2 (5 bases). Germline V gene data show CDR1 as KGHSH and CDR2 as LQKENI. The CDR3 is 14 amino acids. V was trimmed by 1 base and J by 6 bases, leaving 13 bases between them.

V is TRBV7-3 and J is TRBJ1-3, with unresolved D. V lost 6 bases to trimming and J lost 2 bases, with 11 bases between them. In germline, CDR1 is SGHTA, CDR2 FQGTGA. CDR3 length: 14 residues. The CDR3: CASRNTRAGNTIYF. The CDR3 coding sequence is TGTGCCAGCAGGAATACAAGGGCTGGAAACACCATATATTTT.

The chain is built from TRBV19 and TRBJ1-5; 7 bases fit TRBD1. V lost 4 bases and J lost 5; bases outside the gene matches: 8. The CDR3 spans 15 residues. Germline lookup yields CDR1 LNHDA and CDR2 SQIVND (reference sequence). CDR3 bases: TGTGCCAGTAGTAAACCGACAGGGATCTATCAGCCCCAGCATTTT. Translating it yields CASSKPTGIYQPQHF.

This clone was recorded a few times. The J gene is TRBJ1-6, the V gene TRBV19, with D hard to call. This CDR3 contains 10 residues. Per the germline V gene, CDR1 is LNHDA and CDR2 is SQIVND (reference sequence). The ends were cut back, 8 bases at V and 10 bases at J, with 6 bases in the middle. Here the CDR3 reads CASPPSPLHF. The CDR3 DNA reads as TGTGCCAGTCCCCCATCACCCCTCCACTTT.

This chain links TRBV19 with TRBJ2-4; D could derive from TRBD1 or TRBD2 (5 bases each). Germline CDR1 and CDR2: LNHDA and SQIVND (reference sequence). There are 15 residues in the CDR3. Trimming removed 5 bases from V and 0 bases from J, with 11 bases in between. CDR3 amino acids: CASSVGGLAKNIQYF. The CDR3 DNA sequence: TGTGCCAGTAGTGTTGGGGGTCTAGCCAAAAACATTCAGTACTTC.

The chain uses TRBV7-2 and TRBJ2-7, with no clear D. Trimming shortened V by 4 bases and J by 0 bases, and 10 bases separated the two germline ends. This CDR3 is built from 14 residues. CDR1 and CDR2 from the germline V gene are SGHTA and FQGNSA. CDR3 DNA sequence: TGTGCCAGCAGCTCCTACCTGAGCTCCTACGAGCAGTACTTC. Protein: CASSSYLSSYEQYF. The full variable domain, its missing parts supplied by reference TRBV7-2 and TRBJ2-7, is GAGVSQSPSNKVTEKGKDVELRCDPISGHTALYWYRQSLGQGLEFLIYFQGNSAPDKSGLPSDRFSAERTGGSVSTLTIQRTQQEDSAVYLCASSSYLSSYEQYFGPGTRLTVT.

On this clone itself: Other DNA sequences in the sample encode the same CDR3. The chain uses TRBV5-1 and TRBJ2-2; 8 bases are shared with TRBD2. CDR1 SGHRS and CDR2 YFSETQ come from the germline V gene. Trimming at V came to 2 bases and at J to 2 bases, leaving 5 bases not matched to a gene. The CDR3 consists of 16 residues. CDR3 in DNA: TGCGCCAGCAGCTTCACGGGAGGGGGAAACACCGGGGAGCTGTTTTTT. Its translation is CASSFTGGGNTGELFF.

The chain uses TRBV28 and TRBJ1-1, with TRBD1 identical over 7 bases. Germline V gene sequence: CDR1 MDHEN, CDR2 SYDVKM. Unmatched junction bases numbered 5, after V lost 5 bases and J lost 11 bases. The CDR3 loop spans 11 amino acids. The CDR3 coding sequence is TGTGCCAGCAGTCAAGACAGGGTGGCTTTCTTT. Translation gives CASSQDRVAFF.

The CDR3 sequence: CASSLGTAGGDEQYF. In DNA, the CDR3 is TGCGCCAGCAGCTTAGGGACCGCCGGGGGGGACGAGCAGTACTTC. The V call is TRBV5-1, the J call TRBJ2-7, with TRBD2 identical over 8 bases. The CDR3 runs 15 residues. Germline trimming cut 2 bases from V and 5 bases from J; bases unmatched to any gene: 9. Germline V gene lookup returns CDR1 SGHRS and CDR2 YFSETQ.

The CDR3 DNA follows: TGTGCCAGCAGCCCGGGACAAAACTATGGCTACACCTTC. Amino acid sequence: CASSPGQNYGYTF. The J gene is TRBJ1-2, the V gene TRBV9, with TRBD1 as a possible D gene (6 bases). The germline V gene encodes CDR1 SGDLS and CDR2 YYNGEE. V shed 4 bases and J shed 2 bases, with 9 bases lying between them. This CDR3 has 13 amino acids. The full variable domain, its missing parts supplied by reference TRBV9 and TRBJ1-2, is DSGVTQTPKHLITATGQRVTLRCSPRSGDLSVYWYQQSLDQGLQFLIQYYNGEERAKGNILERFSAQQFPDLHSELNLSSLELGDSALYFCASSPGQNYGYTFGSGTRLTVV.